Each of the 24 T cell receptor beta chains below was sequenced from the same sample in a study of CD8 T cells in ankylosing spondylitis. TCRdb ran MiXCR on the 5' RACE reads and lists one entry per CDR3 protein. The sample consists of about 140,000 distinct CDR3 sequences, roughly 8.8% of them appearing once. Material: synovial fluid, either unsorted or a sorted T cell fraction (not recorded which). The receptor set was obtained from a male donor with ankylosing spondylitis.

This clonotype was counted only a few times. Here the CDR3 DNA reads TGTGCCAGCACCGAAGGGACATCCTATAGCAATCAGCCCCAGCATTTT. Its protein product is CASTEGTSYSNQPQHF. The chain is built from TRBV12-3 or TRBV12-4 and TRBJ1-5; weak D call: TRBD1 (6 bases). This CDR3 spans 16 amino acids. Trimming cost V 7 bases and J 0 bases, with 16 bases left between them.

In its sample, this clonotype was seen many times. The genes are TRBV20-1 and TRBJ2-5, with D possibly being TRBD1 or TRBD2 (5 bases each). V lost 5 bases and J 5 bases, leaving 18 bases between the germline ends. The CDR3 is 14 amino acids. Per germline, CDR1 DFQATT and CDR2 SNEGSKA (reference sequence). The chain's CDR3 is CSAFYQPGAETQYF. CDR3 nucleotide sequence: TGCAGTGCTTTTTACCAACCCGGGGCGGAGACCCAGTACTTC.

This chain connects TRBV18 to TRBJ1-6; D not certain. Between the trimmed V and J ends, which lost 3 bases and 7 bases, there was a span of 10 bases. Germline V gene lookup returns CDR1 KGHSH and CDR2 LQKENI. This CDR3 spans 14 amino acids. The CDR3 nucleotides read TGTGCCAGCTCACCCCCTCGACCAAATTCACCCCTCCACTTT. Translating it yields CASSPPRPNSPLHF.

V gene TRBV19 combines with J gene TRBJ2-1, with D perhaps TRBD2 (5 bases). Germline CDR1 and CDR2: LNHDA and SQIVND (reference sequence). The CDR3 has 14 residues. Between the trimmed V and J ends, which lost 10 bases and 0 bases, there was a span of 13 bases. CDR3 sequence reads: CATNPGFSYNEQFF. The CDR3 DNA reads as TGTGCCACGAACCCGGGATTCTCCTACAATGAGCAGTTCTTC. The entire variable domain, with the rest obtained from reference TRBV19 and TRBJ2-1, is as follows: DGGITQSPKYLFRKEGQNVTLSCEQNLNHDAMYWYRQDPGQGLRLIYYSQIVNDFQKGDIAEGYSVSREKKESFPLTVTSAQKNPTAFYLCATNPGFSYNEQFFGPGTRLTVL.

This clonotype was counted ten times or more. The chain uses TRBV5-1 and TRBJ2-3; TRBD1 matches 9 bases. The CDR3 contains 17 residues. Germline CDR1 SGHRS, CDR2 YFSETQ. The V and J ends lost 4 bases and 0 bases, in that order; junction bases with no gene match: 9. CDR3 residues: CASSVMAGTGSTDTQYF. CDR3 DNA: TGCGCCAGCAGCGTGATGGCCGGGACAGGGAGCACAGATACGCAGTATTTT.

Only a few counts were recorded for this clonotype. The chain is built from TRBV4-3 and TRBJ1-6; D gene ambiguous. CDR3 length: 16 residues. Germline V gene sequence: CDR1 LGHNA, CDR2 YSLEER. V was cut by 0 bases and J by 10 bases, with 16 bases left in between. The CDR3 loop reads CASSQDTGSRPSPLHF. In DNA, the CDR3 is TGCGCCAGCAGCCAAGATACGGGGTCCCGGCCGTCACCCCTCCACTTT.

This clonotype has ten or more counts. This chain links TRBV12-3 or TRBV12-4 with TRBJ2-3; D ambiguous. V was shortened by 5 bases and J by 2 bases, with 8 bases between the two germline ends. The CDR3 is 13 amino acids. The CDR3 reads CASSLRHTDTQYF. In nucleotides, the CDR3 is TGTGCCAGCAGTCTTAGACACACAGATACGCAGTATTTT.

This clonotype occurred many times. The chain is built from TRBV5-1 and TRBJ1-3; D not resolved. This CDR3 comprises 13 residues. V lost 5 bases and J 0 bases, leaving 6 bases between the germline ends. The germline V gene encodes CDR1 SGHRS and CDR2 YFSETQ. CDR3 nucleotide sequence: TGCGCCAGCAGAGGCTACTCTGGAAACACCATATATTTT. Translated, it gives CASRGYSGNTIYF. Looking up the rest from reference TRBV5-1 and TRBJ1-3 gives the full variable domain: KAGVTQTPRYLIKTRGQQVTLSCSPISGHRSVSWYQQTPGQGLQFLFEYFSETQRNKGNFPGRFSGRQFSNSRSEMNVSTLELGDSALYLCASRGYSGNTIYFGEGSWLTVV.

This clonotype was recorded at least ten times. CDR3 DNA sequence: TGTGCCAGCAGTGGGACTAGCGGTACCTACAATGAGCAGTTCTTC. Protein: CASSGTSGTYNEQFF. This chain connects TRBV12-3 or TRBV12-4 to TRBJ2-1; 11 nucleotides agree with TRBD2. V lost 5 bases and J lost 2; bases outside the gene matches: 2. This CDR3 has 15 residues.

The chain has TRBV7-9 and TRBJ2-1; D unclear. CDR3 length: 11 residues. CDR1 is SEHNR, CDR2 FQNEAQ, per germline (reference sequence). The V and J ends lost 3 bases and 7 bases respectively, with 4 bases between them. The CDR3 sequence: CASSFVNEQFF. In nucleotides, the CDR3 is TGTGCCAGCAGCTTCGTTAATGAGCAGTTCTTC.

This clonotype was observed at least ten times. The rearrangement uses TRBV6-5 and TRBJ1-5; D remains unclear. The CDR3 is 14 residues long. The germline V gene has CDR1 MNHEY and CDR2 SVGAGI. V was cut by 0 bases and J by 4 bases, with 7 bases left in between. The CDR3 nucleotides are TGTGCCAGCAGTTACTCGGGCGGGAATCAGCCCCAGCATTTT. This gives the protein CASSYSGGNQPQHF.

The rearrangement links TRBV28 to TRBJ2-7, with TRBD1 matching over 9 bases. The CDR3 totals 15 residues. V was pared by 3 bases and J by 4 bases, with 7 bases of the junction left unmatched. Germline V gives CDR1 MDHEN, CDR2 SYDVKM. DNA for the CDR3: TGTGCCAGCAGTTTCGGGACAGGGATAGGGTACGAGCAGTACTTC. Translating gives CASSFGTGIGYEQYF.

The chain couples TRBV7-9 to TRBJ1-6, with TRBD1 identical over 7 bases. With 5 bases clipped from V and 6 bases from J, the junction kept 4 bases outside the gene matches. From germline, CDR1 is SEHNR and CDR2 FQNEAQ (reference sequence). CDR3 length equals 14 residues. The CDR3 sequence: CASSPTGANSPLHF. The CDR3 DNA is TGTGCCAGCAGCCCTACAGGGGCTAATTCACCCCTCCACTTT.

This clonotype was seen many times. The chain employs TRBV9 and TRBJ1-2, with D unclear. The CDR3 covers 13 residues. Germline V gives CDR1 SGDLS, CDR2 YYNGEE. Trimming left V 2 bases short and J 4 bases short, with 9 bases between. The CDR3 loop reads CASSVHDSYGYTF. CDR3 nucleotide sequence: TGTGCCAGCAGCGTTCACGATTCCTATGGCTACACCTTC. Supplemented by reference TRBV9 and TRBJ1-2, the full variable domain reads DSGVTQTPKHLITATGQRVTLRCSPRSGDLSVYWYQQSLDQGLQFLIQYYNGEERAKGNILERFSAQQFPDLHSELNLSSLELGDSALYFCASSVHDSYGYTFGSGTRLTVV.

This clonotype has at least ten counts. The chain has TRBV28 and TRBJ1-2, with 10 bases lining up with TRBD1. Germline V gene lookup returns CDR1 MDHEN and CDR2 SYDVKM. The CDR3 has 11 amino acids. The junction had 2 bases not matched to a gene; V was cut back by 2 bases and J by 14 bases. The CDR3 region has the DNA TGTGCCAGCAGTTTAGGGACAGGGGTAACCTTC. Its translation is CASSLGTGVTF.

The V call is TRBV27, the J call TRBJ2-7; D is ambiguous. The germline V gene has CDR1 MNHEY and CDR2 SMNVEV (reference sequence). V was shortened by 0 bases and J by 2 bases, with 14 bases between the two germline ends. The CDR3 length is 16 residues. The chain's CDR3 is CASSLSAIRMAYEQYF. The DNA of the CDR3 is TGTGCCAGCAGTTTATCGGCAATACGAATGGCCTACGAGCAGTACTTC.

The V call is TRBV11-3, the J call TRBJ2-3; D tentatively fits TRBD1 or TRBD2 (6 bases each). Per germline, CDR1 SGHNT and CDR2 YENEEA. The CDR3 is 13 residues long. V was trimmed by 6 bases and J by 4 bases, leaving 11 bases between them. The CDR3 loop is CASSPEGADTQYF. The CDR3, as DNA: TGTGCCAGCAGTCCGGAGGGGGCAGATACGCAGTATTTT.

This clonotype was observed at least ten times. V is TRBV12-3 or TRBV12-4 and J is TRBJ1-4; no clear D gene. Trimming took off 2 bases at V and 8 bases at J, with 15 bases between the two ends. This CDR3 contains 15 residues. The CDR3 here is CASSLTAADAEKLFF. The CDR3 coding sequence is TGTGCCAGCAGTTTAACGGCAGCGGACGCAGAAAAACTGTTTTTT.

This clonotype has a count of ten or more. The genes are TRBV7-6 and TRBJ2-7, with 7 bases lining up with TRBD2. From germline, CDR1 is SGHVS and CDR2 FNYEAQ. V lost 1 base and J lost 2; bases outside the gene matches: 2. The CDR3 spans 14 residues. CDR3 nucleotide sequence: TGTGCCAGCAGCTTAGATCGGGGGGCCTACGAGCAGTACTTC. It is translated as CASSLDRGAYEQYF.

This clonotype was seen more than once but under ten times. This chain links TRBV20-1 with TRBJ2-7; 8 bases align to TRBD1. The junction had 4 bases not matched to a gene; V was cut back by 6 bases and J by 0 bases. Per germline, CDR1 DFQATT and CDR2 SNEGSKA (reference sequence). The length of the CDR3 is 13 residues. The CDR3 reads CSAAGQVSYEQYF. DNA for the CDR3: TGCAGTGCCGCGGGACAGGTCTCCTACGAGCAGTACTTC.

This clonotype was detected only a few times. The chain joins TRBV29-1 to TRBJ2-1; TRBD2 matches 11 bases. The length of the CDR3 is 12 residues. Unmatched junction bases numbered 1, after V lost 7 bases and J lost 5 bases. CDR1 and CDR2 (germline): SQVTM, ANQGSEA. CDR3 amino acids: CSGGLADNEQFF. As DNA, the CDR3 is TGCAGCGGGGGACTAGCGGACAATGAGCAGTTCTTC.

This clonotype has more than one count but fewer than ten. The V and J genes are TRBV20-1 and TRBJ1-2; tentatively, D is TRBD1 (5 bases). Germline lookup yields CDR1 DFQATT and CDR2 SNEGSKA (reference sequence). The CDR3 extends over 11 amino acids. Trimming took 5 bases from V and 8 from J, leaving 12 bases between them. The CDR3 sequence is CSAGANLGYTF. The CDR3, as DNA: TGCAGTGCTGGGGCGAACCTGGGCTACACCTTC.

This rearrangement joins TRBV19 to TRBJ1-1, with D perhaps TRBD1 (6 bases). The CDR3 totals 14 residues. With 3 bases removed from V and 8 bases from J, the gap between germline ends came to 16 bases. CDR1 is LNHDA and CDR2 is SQIVND in the germline V gene (reference sequence). The CDR3 bases are TGTGCCAGTAGTATCTATCAGCAAGGGGGGGAAGCTTTCTTT. It is translated as CASSIYQQGGEAFF.

There are many counts of this clonotype. The V call is TRBV10-3, the J call TRBJ2-7; TRBD1 agrees at 7 bases. The germline V gene has CDR1 ENHRY and CDR2 SYGVKD. The J segment lost 2 bases and the V segment lost 0 bases, leaving 7 bases of the junction unmatched. The length of the CDR3 is 16 residues. The CDR3 DNA reads as TGTGCCATCAGTGAGTCGAAGGACAGGAATACCTACGAGCAGTACTTC. Protein: CAISESKDRNTYEQYF.